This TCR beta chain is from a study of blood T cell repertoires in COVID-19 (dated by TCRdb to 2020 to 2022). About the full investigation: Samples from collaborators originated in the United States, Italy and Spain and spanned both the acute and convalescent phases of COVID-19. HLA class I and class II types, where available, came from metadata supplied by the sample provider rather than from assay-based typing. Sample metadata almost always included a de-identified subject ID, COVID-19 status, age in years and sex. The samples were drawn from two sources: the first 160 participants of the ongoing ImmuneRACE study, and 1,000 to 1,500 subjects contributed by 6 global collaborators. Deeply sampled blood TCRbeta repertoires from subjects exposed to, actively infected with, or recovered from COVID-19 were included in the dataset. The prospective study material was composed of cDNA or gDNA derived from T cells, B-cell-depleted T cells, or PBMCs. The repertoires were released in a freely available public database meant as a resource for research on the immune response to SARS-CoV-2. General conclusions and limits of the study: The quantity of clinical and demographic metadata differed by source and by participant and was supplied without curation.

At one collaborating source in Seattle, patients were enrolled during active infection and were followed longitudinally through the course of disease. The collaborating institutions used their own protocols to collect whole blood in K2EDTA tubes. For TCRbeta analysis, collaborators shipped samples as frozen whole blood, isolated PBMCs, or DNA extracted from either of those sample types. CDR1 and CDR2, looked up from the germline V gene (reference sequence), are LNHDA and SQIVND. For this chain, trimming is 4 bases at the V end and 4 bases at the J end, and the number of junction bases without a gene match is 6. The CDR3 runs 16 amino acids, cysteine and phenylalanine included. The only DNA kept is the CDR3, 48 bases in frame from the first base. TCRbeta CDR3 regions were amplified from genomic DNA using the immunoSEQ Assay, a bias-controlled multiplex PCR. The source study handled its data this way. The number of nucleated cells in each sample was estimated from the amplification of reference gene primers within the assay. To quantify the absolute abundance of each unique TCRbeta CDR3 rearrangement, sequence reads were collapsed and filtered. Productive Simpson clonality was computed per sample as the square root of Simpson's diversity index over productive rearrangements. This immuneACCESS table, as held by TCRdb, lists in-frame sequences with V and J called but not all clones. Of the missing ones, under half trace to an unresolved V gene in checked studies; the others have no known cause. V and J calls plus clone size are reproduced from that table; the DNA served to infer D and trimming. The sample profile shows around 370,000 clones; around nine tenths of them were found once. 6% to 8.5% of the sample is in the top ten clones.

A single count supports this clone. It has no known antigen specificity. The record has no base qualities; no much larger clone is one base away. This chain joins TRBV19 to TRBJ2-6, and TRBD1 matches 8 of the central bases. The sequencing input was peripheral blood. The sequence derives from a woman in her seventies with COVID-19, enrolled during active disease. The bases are TGTGCCAGTAGTAAACCGCAGGGGGCCGGGGCCAACGTCCTGACTTTC. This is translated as CASSKPQGAGANVLTF.